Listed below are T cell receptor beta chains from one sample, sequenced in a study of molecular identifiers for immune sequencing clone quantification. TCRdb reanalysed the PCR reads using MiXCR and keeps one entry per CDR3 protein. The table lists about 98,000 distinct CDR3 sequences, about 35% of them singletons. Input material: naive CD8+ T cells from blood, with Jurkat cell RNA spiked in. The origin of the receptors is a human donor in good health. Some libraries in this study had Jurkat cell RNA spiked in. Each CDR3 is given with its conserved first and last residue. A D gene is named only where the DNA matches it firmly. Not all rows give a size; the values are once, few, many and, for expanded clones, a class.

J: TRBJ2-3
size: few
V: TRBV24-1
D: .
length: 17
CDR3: CATSDSLSGTYGDTQYF
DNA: TGTGCCACCAGTGATTCCTTGAGTGGGACCTATGGTGATACGCAGTATTTT

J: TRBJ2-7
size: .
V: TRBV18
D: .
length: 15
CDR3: CASSPPGLEFYEQYF
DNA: TGTGCCAGCTCACCCCCGGGGCTAGAGTTCTACGAGCAGTACTTC

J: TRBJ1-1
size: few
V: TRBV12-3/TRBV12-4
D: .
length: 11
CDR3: CASRTVTEAFF
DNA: TGTGCCAGCAGGACAGTCACTGAAGCTTTCTTT

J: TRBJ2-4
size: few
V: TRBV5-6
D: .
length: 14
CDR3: CASSLGAGLGIQYF
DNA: TGTGCCAGCAGTCTTGGGGCGGGTCTCGGCATTCAGTACTTC

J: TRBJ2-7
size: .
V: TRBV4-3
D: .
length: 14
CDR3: CASSQEVYLGEQYF
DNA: TGCGCCAGCAGCCAAGAAGTCTATTTGGGGGAGCAGTACTTC

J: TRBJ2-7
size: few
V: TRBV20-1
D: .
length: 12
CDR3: CSATTSSYEQYF
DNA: TGCAGTGCTACGACATCCTCCTACGAGCAGTACTTC

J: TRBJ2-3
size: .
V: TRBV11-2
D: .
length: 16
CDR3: CASSLDPPGPGDTQYF
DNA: TGTGCCAGCAGCTTAGATCCCCCCGGACCAGGCGATACGCAGTATTTT

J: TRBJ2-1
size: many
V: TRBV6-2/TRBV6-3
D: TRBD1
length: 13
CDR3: CASRDRVNQGLSF
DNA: TGTGCCAGCCGGGACAGGGTCAACCAAGGCCTTAGCTTC

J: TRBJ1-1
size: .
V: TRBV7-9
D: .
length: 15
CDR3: CASSPPTAQNTEAFF
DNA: TGTGCCAGCAGCCCGCCCACAGCTCAGAACACTGAAGCTTTCTTT

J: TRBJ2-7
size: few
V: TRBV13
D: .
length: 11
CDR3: CASSRRNEQYF
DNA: TGTGCCAGCAGCCGAAGAAACGAGCAGTACTTC

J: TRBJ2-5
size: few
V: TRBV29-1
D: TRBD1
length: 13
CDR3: CSVDPDGQGTQYF
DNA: TGCAGCGTTGATCCGGACGGACAGGGGACCCAGTACTTC

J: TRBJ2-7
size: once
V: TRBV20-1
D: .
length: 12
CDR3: CSARDLYYEQNF
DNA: TGCAGTGCTAGAGATCTGTACTACGAGCAGAACTTC

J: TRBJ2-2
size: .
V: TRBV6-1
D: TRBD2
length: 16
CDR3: CAIPMLTSGSAGELFF
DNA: TGTGCCATCCCGATGCTGACTAGCGGGAGCGCCGGGGAGCTGTTTTTT

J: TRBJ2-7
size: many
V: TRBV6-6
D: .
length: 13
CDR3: CASSVGSPYEQYF
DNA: TGTGCCAGCAGCGTCGGGAGCCCCTACGAGCAGTACTTC

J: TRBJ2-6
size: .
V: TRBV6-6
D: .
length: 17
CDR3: CASSYSLSPSGANVLTF
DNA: TGTGCCAGCAGTTACTCGCTTAGTCCCTCTGGGGCCAACGTCCTGACTTTC

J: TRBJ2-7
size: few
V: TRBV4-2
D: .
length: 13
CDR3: CASSQGWQYEQYF
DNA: TGTGCCAGCAGCCAAGGTTGGCAGTACGAGCAGTACTTC

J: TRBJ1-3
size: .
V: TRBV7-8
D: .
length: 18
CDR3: CASSSLRDTYFSGNTIYF
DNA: TGTGCCAGCAGCTCCCTCCGGGACACCTACTTCTCTGGAAACACCATATATTTT

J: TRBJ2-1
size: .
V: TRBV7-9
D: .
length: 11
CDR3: CASLRGGEQFF
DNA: TGTGCCAGCCTCAGGGGAGGTGAGCAGTTCTTC

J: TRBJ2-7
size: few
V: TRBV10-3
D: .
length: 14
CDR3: CAISELGTPYEQYF
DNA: TGTGCCATCAGTGAACTTGGGACACCGTACGAGCAGTACTTC

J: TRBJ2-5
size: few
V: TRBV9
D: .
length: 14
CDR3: CASCSSGSQETQYF
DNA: TGTGCCAGCTGCTCCTCGGGCAGCCAAGAGACCCAGTACTTC

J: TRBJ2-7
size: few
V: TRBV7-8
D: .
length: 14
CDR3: CASSPTQGYYEQYF
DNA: TGTGCCAGCAGCCCGACCCAGGGCTACTACGAGCAGTACTTC

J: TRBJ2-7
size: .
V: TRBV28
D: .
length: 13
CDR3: CASTDYDSYEQYF
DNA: TGTGCCAGCACAGACTACGACTCCTACGAGCAGTACTTC

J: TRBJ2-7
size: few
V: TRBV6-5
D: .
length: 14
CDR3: CASSYSGVPYEQYF
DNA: TGTGCCAGCAGTTACTCAGGAGTCCCCTACGAGCAGTACTTC

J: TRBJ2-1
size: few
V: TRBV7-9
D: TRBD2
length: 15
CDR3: CASSSLADPYNEQFF
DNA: TGTGCCAGCAGCTCACTAGCGGACCCCTACAATGAGCAGTTCTTC

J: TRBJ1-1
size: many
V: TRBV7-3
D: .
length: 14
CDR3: CASSSDPGNTEAFF
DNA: TGTGCCAGCAGCTCGGACCCGGGGAACACTGAAGCTTTCTTT

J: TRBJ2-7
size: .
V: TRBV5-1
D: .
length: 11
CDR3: CASCFGDEQYF
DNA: TGCGCCAGCTGCTTCGGGGACGAGCAGTACTTC

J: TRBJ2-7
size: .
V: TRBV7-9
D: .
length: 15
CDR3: CASSSDYQFSYEQYF
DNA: TGTGCCAGCAGCTCGGACTACCAATTCTCCTACGAGCAGTACTTC

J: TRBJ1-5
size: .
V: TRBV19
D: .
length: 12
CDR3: CASTGLNQPQHF
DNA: TGTGCCAGTACAGGGTTAAATCAGCCCCAGCATTTT

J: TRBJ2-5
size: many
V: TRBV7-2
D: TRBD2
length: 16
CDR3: CASSLNPGLLRETQYF
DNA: TGTGCCAGCAGCTTAAATCCGGGACTACTTCGGGAGACCCAGTACTTC

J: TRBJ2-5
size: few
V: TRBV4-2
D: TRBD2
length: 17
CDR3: CASSQVGLGGTKETQYF
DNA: TGTGCCAGCAGCCAAGTCGGTCTGGGGGGGACTAAAGAGACCCAGTACTTC

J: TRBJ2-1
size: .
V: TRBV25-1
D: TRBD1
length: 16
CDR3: CASSWTGGGSSSEQFF
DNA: TGTGCCAGCAGTTGGACAGGGGGGGGTTCTAGCAGTGAGCAGTTCTTC

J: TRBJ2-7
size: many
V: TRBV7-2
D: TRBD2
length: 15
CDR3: CASSQLSGRPFEQYF
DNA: TGTGCCAGCAGCCAACTTAGCGGGAGGCCCTTCGAGCAGTACTTC

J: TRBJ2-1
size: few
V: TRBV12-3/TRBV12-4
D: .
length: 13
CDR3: CASSLGLLNEQFF
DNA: TGTGCCAGCAGCCTGGGACTCCTCAATGAGCAGTTCTTC

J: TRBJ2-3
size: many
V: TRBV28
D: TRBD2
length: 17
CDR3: CASSPNNKRGFTDTQYF
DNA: TGTGCCAGCAGTCCAAACAATAAGCGGGGATTCACAGATACGCAGTATTTT

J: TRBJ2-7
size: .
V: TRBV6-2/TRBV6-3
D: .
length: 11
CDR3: CATVKEYEQYF
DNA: TGTGCCACCGTCAAGGAGTACGAGCAGTACTTC

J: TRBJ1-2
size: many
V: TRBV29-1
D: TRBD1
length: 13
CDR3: CSVGRGQGDGYTF
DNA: TGCAGCGTCGGGCGCGGACAGGGAGACGGCTACACCTTC

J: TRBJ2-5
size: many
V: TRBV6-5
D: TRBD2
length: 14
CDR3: CASSRTSGQETQYF
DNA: TGTGCCAGCAGCAGGACTAGCGGCCAAGAGACCCAGTACTTC

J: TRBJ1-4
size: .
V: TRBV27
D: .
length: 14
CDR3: CASSAWVRGEKLFF
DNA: TGTGCCAGCAGTGCTTGGGTCCGCGGGGAAAAACTGTTTTTT

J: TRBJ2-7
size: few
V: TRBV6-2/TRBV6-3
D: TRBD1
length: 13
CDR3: CASNDRGGYEQYF
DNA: TGTGCCAGCAATGACAGGGGTGGCTACGAGCAGTACTTC

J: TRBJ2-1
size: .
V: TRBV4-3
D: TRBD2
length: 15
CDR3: CASSQGLAGPNEQFF
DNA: TGCGCCAGCAGCCAAGGTCTAGCGGGACCCAATGAGCAGTTCTTC

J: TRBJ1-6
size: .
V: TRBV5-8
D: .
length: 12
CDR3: CASSLETPPQHF
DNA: TGTGCCAGCAGCTTGGAAACCCCACCCCAACACTTT

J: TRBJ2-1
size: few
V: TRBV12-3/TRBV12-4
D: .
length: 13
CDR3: CASSLGVADEQLF
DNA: TGTGCCAGCAGTTTAGGAGTGGCAGATGAGCAGTTATTC

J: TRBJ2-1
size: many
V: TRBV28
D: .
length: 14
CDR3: CASSPGPPPNEQFF
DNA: TGTGCCAGCAGCCCTGGCCCACCCCCCAATGAGCAGTTCTTC

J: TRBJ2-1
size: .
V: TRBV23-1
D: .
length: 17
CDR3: CASSQRPGPQSSIEQFF
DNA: TGCGCCAGCAGTCAGCGACCGGGACCCCAGTCTAGTATTGAGCAGTTCTTC

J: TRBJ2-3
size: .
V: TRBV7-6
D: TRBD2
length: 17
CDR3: CASSAHGLAGVTDTQYF
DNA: TGTGCCAGCAGCGCTCATGGGCTAGCGGGAGTCACAGATACGCAGTATTTT

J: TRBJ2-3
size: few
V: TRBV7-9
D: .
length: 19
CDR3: CASSPGGVSSGRNSDTQYF
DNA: TGTGCCAGCAGCCCAGGGGGGGTGTCGTCGGGACGAAATTCAGATACGCAGTATTTT

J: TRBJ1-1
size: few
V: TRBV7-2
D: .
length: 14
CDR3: CASSLIQGPTEAFF
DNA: TGTGCCAGCAGCTTAATCCAGGGCCCCACTGAAGCTTTCTTT

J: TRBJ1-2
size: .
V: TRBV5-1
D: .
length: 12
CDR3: CASRTDSYGYAF
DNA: TGCGCCAGCAGAACGGACAGCTATGGCTACGCCTTC

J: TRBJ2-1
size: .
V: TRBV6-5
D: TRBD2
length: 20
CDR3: CASSYPVDHPTSSPYNEQFF
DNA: TGTGCCAGCAGTTACCCCGTTGACCACCCGACTAGCTCCCCTTACAATGAGCAGTTCTTC

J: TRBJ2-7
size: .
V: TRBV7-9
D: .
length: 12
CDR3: CASSPDRNEQYF
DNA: TGTGCCAGCAGTCCGGACAGAAACGAGCAGTACTTC

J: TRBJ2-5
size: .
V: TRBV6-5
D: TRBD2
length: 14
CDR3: CASRDGGGEETQYF
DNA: TGTGCCAGCAGAGACGGTGGGGGGGAAGAGACCCAGTACTTC

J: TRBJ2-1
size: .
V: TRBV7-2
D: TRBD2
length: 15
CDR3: CASSLVAGNGNEQFF
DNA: TGTGCCAGCAGCTTGGTAGCGGGAAACGGAAATGAGCAGTTCTTC

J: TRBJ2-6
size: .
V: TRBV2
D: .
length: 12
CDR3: CARRAGANVLTF
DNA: TGTGCCCGCCGGGCTGGGGCCAACGTCCTGACTTTC

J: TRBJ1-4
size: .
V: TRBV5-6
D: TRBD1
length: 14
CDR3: CASSSGTGIMMLFF
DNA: TGTGCCAGCAGCTCCGGGACAGGGATAATGATGCTGTTTTTT